This T cell receptor (beta chain) was found in a study of blood T cell repertoires in COVID-19. Across the whole study: Sample material is recorded as cDNA or gDNA derived from T cells, B-cell-depleted T cells, or PBMCs.

Methods used by the authors: By means of reference gene primer amplification, nucleated cell counts were estimated. TCRdb's table, derived via immunoSEQ multiplex PCR, lists solely in-frame clones and lacks some. V, J and clone size derive from that table, while D and trimming were established from the DNA sequence. The sample shows approximately 170,000 clones, approximately 86% of them seen only once. On this clone itself: At one of its ends the junction is not consistent with the germline gene, which may arise from a read error.

Sequencing used peripheral blood. This receptor was obtained from a woman aged 80 or over with COVID-19, enrolled during active disease.

CDR3 nucleotide sequence: TGTGCCCCCAGGGAGGACTCCTACGAGCAGTACTTC. It translates to CAPREDSYEQYF. The chain links TRBV24-1 to TRBJ2-7; possible D gene TRBD2, 6 bases. The CDR3 has 12 residues. Germline lookup yields CDR1 KGHDR and CDR2 SFDVKD.